This passage covers 2 T cell receptor beta chains from one sample sequenced in a study of T cells in localized non-small cell lung cancer. Sequenced by immunoSEQ multiplex PCR; TCRdb stores in-frame clones only, minus some. The sample holds about 2,800 clones; roughly 28% are singletons and the top ten take 15%. Source: lung tumor tissue, taken before any cancer treatment. The source is a female donor older than 55 with stage II squamous cell lung carcinoma.

The chain links TRBV11-3 to TRBJ1-5; TRBD1 matches 9 bases. This CDR3 is built from 17 residues. Germline lookup yields CDR1 SGHNT and CDR2 YENEEA. Trimming took 5 bases from V and 0 from J; bases not matched to a gene: 8. CDR3 protein: CASSPGTGSFSNQPQHF. The CDR3 DNA is TGTGCCAGCAGCCCCGGGACAGGGTCGTTTAGCAATCAGCCCCAGCATTTT.

The J gene is TRBJ2-5, the V gene TRBV19; maybe TRBD2 (6 bases). CDR3 size: 13 residues. V was pared by 6 bases and J by 5 bases, with 13 bases between. The V gene's germline CDR1 is LNHDA and CDR2 SQIVND (reference sequence). The DNA of the CDR3 is TGTGCCAGTAGAGTCTCGGGGGAGGAGACCCAGTACTTC. Protein sequence: CASRVSGEETQYF. Drawing the rest from reference TRBV19 and TRBJ2-5, the complete variable domain is DGGITQSPKYLFRKEGQNVTLSCEQNLNHDAMYWYRQDPGQGLRLIYYSQIVNDFQKGDIAEGYSVSREKKESFPLTVTSAQKNPTAFYLCASRVSGEETQYFGPGTRLLVL.